The 18 T cell receptor beta chains below come from one sample, sequenced in a study of cytomegalovirus exposure and HLA in healthy donors (dated by TCRdb to 2016 to 2017). Library preparation used the immunoSEQ multiplex PCR assay. The multiplex PCR relied on a mix of 60 forward primers for TCR Vbeta segments and 13 reverse primers for TCR Jbeta segments. TCRdb mirrors the immuneACCESS table, restricted to in-frame sequences. Some clones are absent from its copies; in checked studies, under half trace to an unresolved V gene, and the reason for the others is unknown. The sample data list about 130,000 clones, and 74% of these were observed just once. The top ten constitute 5.8% of the sample. Sample: PBMCs. The receptors originated from a woman between 50 and 59 years old in good health and CMV-seropositive.

Ten or more counts support this clone. This chain links TRBV7-9 with TRBJ2-3; D call uncertain. The CDR3 has 14 residues. Trimming cost V 7 bases and J 1 base, with 12 bases left between them. The V gene's germline CDR1 is SEHNR and CDR2 FQNEAQ (reference sequence). The CDR3 DNA sequence: TGTGCCAGCACCCTCGATGGAGGCACAGATACGCAGTATTTT. This codes for CASTLDGGTDTQYF.

The genes are TRBV6-5 and TRBJ1-6; D not certain. CDR1 and CDR2 (germline): MNHEY, SVGAGI. The V end lost 5 bases, the J end lost 0 bases, and 5 bases lay between the germline ends. The CDR3 is 14 residues long. CDR3 residues: CASSGRSYNSPLHF. The CDR3 DNA sequence: TGTGCCAGCAGTGGCCGCTCCTATAATTCACCCCTCCACTTT.

The V and J genes are TRBV5-6 and TRBJ2-7, with D unclear. This CDR3 spans 14 amino acids. Trimming cost V 1 base and J 4 bases, with 12 bases left between them. Germline V lookup: CDR1 SGHDT, CDR2 YYEEEE. CDR3 nucleotide sequence: TGTGCCAGCAGCTTGATACTCGCTCGGTACGAGCAGTACTTC. It is translated as CASSLILARYEQYF. Drawing the rest from reference TRBV5-6 and TRBJ2-7, the complete variable domain is DAGVTQSPTHLIKTRGQQVTLRCSPKSGHDTVSWYQQALGQGPQFIFQYYEEEERQRGNFPDRFSGHQFPNYSSELNVNALLLGDSALYLCASSLILARYEQYFGPGTRLTVT.

This sequence joins TRBV6-5 and TRBJ1-1; D unresolved. The CDR3 has 15 amino acids. V gave up 6 bases and J gave up 5 bases, with 19 bases separating them. Germline CDR1 reads MNHEY; CDR2 reads SVGAGI. CDR3 in DNA: TGTGCCAGCAGATCCCGAGTTGGTCCTTGGACTGAAGCTTTCTTT. Translated: CASRSRVGPWTEAFF.

The chain has TRBV19 and TRBJ1-5; D gene uncertain. The V gene's germline CDR1 is LNHDA and CDR2 SQIVND (reference sequence). There are 12 residues in the CDR3. Trimming cost V 3 bases and J 4 bases, with 4 bases left between them. The CDR3 coding sequence is TGTGCCAGTAGTATCTTAAATCAGCCCCAGCATTTT. Amino acid sequence: CASSILNQPQHF.

This clone has more than one count but fewer than ten. The rearrangement joins TRBV7-6 to TRBJ1-4; tentatively, D is TRBD1 (6 bases). This CDR3 is built from 13 residues. Trimming shortened V by 1 base and J by 12 bases, and 12 bases separated the two germline ends. Germline V gives CDR1 SGHVS, CDR2 FNYEAQ. The CDR3 DNA reads TGTGCCAGCAGCTTAGTCGGGGGGCGAGAACTGTTTTTT. Amino acid sequence: CASSLVGGRELFF.

The CDR3 DNA follows: TGTGCCATCAGTGACGGGGGAAATCAGCCCCAGCATTTT. Its protein product is CAISDGGNQPQHF. This chain joins TRBV10-3 and TRBJ1-5, with D tentatively TRBD1 (5 bases). Trimming took off 3 bases at V and 4 bases at J, with 7 bases between the two ends. Germline V gene sequence: CDR1 ENHRY, CDR2 SYGVKD. The CDR3 is 13 residues long.

The chain couples TRBV18 to TRBJ2-2, with D uncertain. The V and J ends lost 3 bases and 5 bases respectively, with 19 bases between them. Germline loops: CDR1 KGHSH, CDR2 LQKENI. The CDR3 is 17 residues long. CDR3 in amino acids: CASSPLQLDGFTGELFF. CDR3 DNA sequence: TGTGCCAGCTCACCGCTCCAACTCGATGGTTTTACCGGGGAGCTGTTTTTT.

The CDR3 nucleotides are TGCGCCAGCAGCTGGGGAGGGGCCTCCACAGATACGCAGTATTTT. Residues: CASSWGGASTDTQYF. V usage is TRBV5-1 and J usage is TRBJ2-3; 7 bases match TRBD2. The CDR3 extends over 15 amino acids. V shed 3 bases and J 2 bases; nucleotides not matched to a gene: 6. CDR1 and CDR2 (germline): SGHRS, YFSETQ.

The rearrangement links TRBV6-5 to TRBJ2-7, with 7 bases fitting TRBD1. Looked up from germline, CDR1 is MNHEY and CDR2 is SVGAGI. The CDR3 is 13 amino acids. V was clipped by 7 bases and J by 3 bases; unmatched bases: 6. CDR3 sequence reads: CASITGVLYEQYF. DNA of the CDR3: TGTGCCAGCATCACAGGGGTTCTCTACGAGCAGTACTTC.

The rearrangement links TRBV30 to TRBJ2-5; no clear D gene. CDR1 is GTSNPN, CDR2 SVGIG, per germline (reference sequence). The CDR3 has 11 residues. Trimming pared 8 bases from V and 3 bases from J, leaving 10 bases between. CDR3 DNA: TGTGCCGCGGCGACGAAAGAGACCCAGTACTTC. It codes for CAAATKETQYF.

In its sample, this clone was seen a few times. This chain uses TRBV5-1 with TRBJ2-6; D is undetermined. Germline lookup yields CDR1 SGHRS and CDR2 YFSETQ. The CDR3 has 14 amino acids. Deletions cut 4 bases from V and 2 bases from J, with 7 bases between. CDR3 DNA sequence: TGCGCCAGCAGCCCGAGGACTGGGGCCAACGTCCTGACTTTC. Encoded protein: CASSPRTGANVLTF. Looking up the rest from reference TRBV5-1 and TRBJ2-6 gives the full variable domain: KAGVTQTPRYLIKTRGQQVTLSCSPISGHRSVSWYQQTPGQGLQFLFEYFSETQRNKGNFPGRFSGRQFSNSRSEMNVSTLELGDSALYLCASSPRTGANVLTFGAGSRLTVL.

This sequence joins TRBV12-5 and TRBJ1-3; D gene unclear. The germline V and J ends were trimmed by 6 bases and 4 bases, with 10 bases remaining between them. The length of the CDR3 is 13 residues. Germline CDR1 reads LGHNT; CDR2 reads FRNRAP. The CDR3 protein is CASGPPSGNTIYF. The CDR3 region has the DNA TGTGCTAGTGGCCCCCCTTCGGGAAACACCATATATTTT.

In DNA form, the CDR3 reads TGCGCCAGCAGCCCTACAGCCGGGACAGGTACCTACACCTTC. This translates into CASSPTAGTGTYTF. The chain combines TRBV5-1 with TRBJ1-2, with 8 bases that match TRBD1. Germline V gene lookup returns CDR1 SGHRS and CDR2 YFSETQ. V was clipped by 4 bases and J by 10 bases; unmatched bases: 12. The CDR3 covers 14 residues. The whole variable domain, filled in from reference TRBV5-1 and TRBJ1-2, reads KAGVTQTPRYLIKTRGQQVTLSCSPISGHRSVSWYQQTPGQGLQFLFEYFSETQRNKGNFPGRFSGRQFSNSRSEMNVSTLELGDSALYLCASSPTAGTGTYTFGSGTRLTVV.

This clone was counted between two and nine times. The V gene is TRBV19, the J gene TRBJ2-7; 7 bases fit TRBD1. Per the germline V gene, CDR1 is LNHDA and CDR2 is SQIVND (reference sequence). V was pared by 3 bases and J by 3 bases, with 5 bases of the junction left unmatched. The CDR3 length is 14 residues. The CDR3, as DNA: TGTGCCAGTAGTATTGGGACAGAGTTCTACGAGCAGTACTTC. Translating gives CASSIGTEFYEQYF. Using reference TRBV19 and TRBJ2-7 for the parts outside the CDR3, the full variable domain is DGGITQSPKYLFRKEGQNVTLSCEQNLNHDAMYWYRQDPGQGLRLIYYSQIVNDFQKGDIAEGYSVSREKKESFPLTVTSAQKNPTAFYLCASSIGTEFYEQYFGPGTRLTVT.

This chain joins TRBV21-1 and TRBJ1-1. TRBV21-1 is a listed pseudogene. This CDR3 has 14 amino acids. For the CDR3, the DNA is TGTGCCAGCAGCAAAGCTCACTCGAACACTGAAGCTTTCTTT. Translated: CASSKAHSNTEAFF.

The CDR3 DNA sequence: TGCGCCAGCAGCTTGGGGGCTGGTAATCAGCCCCAGCATTTT. Protein sequence: CASSLGAGNQPQHF. The chain combines TRBV5-1 with TRBJ1-5, with no clear D. V dropped 0 bases and J dropped 4 bases, with 8 bases sitting between them. This CDR3 has 14 amino acids. The germline V gene encodes CDR1 SGHRS and CDR2 YFSETQ.

In DNA form, the CDR3 reads TGTGCCAGCAGCTTAGGGACAGGGGGCCGGTACAATGAGCAGTTCTTC. Translation: CASSLGTGGRYNEQFF. V gene TRBV5-6 combines with J gene TRBJ2-1; 12 bases are a match to TRBD1. V shed 2 bases and J 4 bases; nucleotides not matched to a gene: 4. This CDR3 region has 16 residues. Germline lookup yields CDR1 SGHDT and CDR2 YYEEEE. Drawing the rest from reference TRBV5-6 and TRBJ2-1, the complete variable domain is DAGVTQSPTHLIKTRGQQVTLRCSPKSGHDTVSWYQQALGQGPQFIFQYYEEEERQRGNFPDRFSGHQFPNYSSELNVNALLLGDSALYLCASSLGTGGRYNEQFFGPGTRLTVL.